A selection of T cell receptor beta chains follows, all from one sample in a study of early T cells in non-severe SARS-CoV-2 infection. MiXCR, run by TCRdb on the 5' RACE reads, gives a single entry per CDR3 protein. The sample records 56,000 or so distinct CDR3 sequences, about 15% being singletons. The source was whole blood, collected at baseline. The receptors derive from an adult who was a healthcare worker with PCR-confirmed SARS-CoV-2 infection or an uninfected control (not recorded which). CDR3s include the opening cysteine and the closing phenylalanine or tryptophan. The order of the fields is J gene, V gene, CDR3 protein.

>TRBJ2-3|TRBV7-9
CASSPNFLAGLTDTQYF
>TRBJ1-1|TRBV20-1
CSGARQMNTEAFF
>TRBJ2-2|TRBV7-6
CASSLSGQGGTGELFF
>TRBJ1-2|TRBV20-1
CSALQGSGYGYTF
>TRBJ2-2|TRBV2
CASSEPGRGRLFF
>TRBJ2-3|TRBV20-1
CSARSFNTDTQYF
>TRBJ1-2|TRBV19
CASSTDSYGGYGYTF
>TRBJ2-5|TRBV12-3/TRBV12-4
CASSPGTSGKETQYF
>TRBJ2-7|TRBV28
CASSLFKLTGSSYEQYF
>TRBJ1-1|TRBV19
CASSRFSPLGYGTEAFF
>TRBJ1-1|TRBV12-3/TRBV12-4
CASSTGQNTEAFF
>TRBJ2-4|TRBV2
CASSRTAAKNIQYF
>TRBJ2-7|TRBV20-1
CSARNRDSYEQYF
>TRBJ2-3|TRBV6-5
CASSYSRTGGLQTQYF
>TRBJ2-7|TRBV5-4
CASSSASEGNEQYF
>TRBJ1-1|TRBV21-1
CASSKGRGGTEAFF
>TRBJ2-1|TRBV21-1
CASSETKDRIHNEQFF
>TRBJ2-3|TRBV7-2
CASSLEGGNVHTQYF
>TRBJ1-6|TRBV20-1
CSAQQGGRDYNSPLHF
>TRBJ2-3|TRBV2
CASRGRLAAADTQYF
>TRBJ2-2|TRBV7-9
CASSLGPGAGELFF
>TRBJ2-2|TRBV11-2
CASSFFQREPTGELFF
>TRBJ1-2|TRBV27
CASSSNRVSYGYTF
>TRBJ2-1|TRBV5-6
CASSLYAGQTIYNEQFF
>TRBJ2-2|TRBV3-1
CASSRQVLNTGELFF
>TRBJ2-1|TRBV4-2
CASSQAPLGGAAEQFF
>TRBJ2-4|TRBV12-3/TRBV12-4
CASSQGAPAKNIQYF
>TRBJ1-1|TRBV20-1
CSAKWNTEAFF
>TRBJ2-6|TRBV5-1
CASSVPAGTGANVLTF
>TRBJ2-7|TRBV13
CASSRLLAGTTYEQYF
>TRBJ2-3|TRBV29-1
CSVGGTSLRNTQYF
>TRBJ2-7|TRBV6-5
CASRDTQGGNEQYF
>TRBJ2-1|TRBV7-9
CASSPNWNSF
>TRBJ1-5|TRBV20-1
CSARAADRGQPQHF
>TRBJ2-3|TRBV7-2
CASSWGLAATDTQYF
>TRBJ1-2|TRBV5-5
CASSFNTESGYTF
>TRBJ2-7|TRBV27
CASGAYEQYF
>TRBJ2-1|TRBV4-1
CASSQGQTDNEQFF
>TRBJ2-3|TRBV11-2
CASSLEETDTQYF
>TRBJ2-4|TRBV7-9
CARELGKRAKNIQYF
>TRBJ2-3|TRBV3-1
CASSRGLPGDGPTDTQYF